This T cell receptor beta chain was obtained from a study of CXCR3-negative and CXCR3-positive naive CD8 T cells. The CDR3 covers 15 residues. Germline CDR1 is DFQATT and CDR2 is SNEGSKA (reference sequence). The method, 5' RACE with UMI labels, was used to prepare the TRB cDNA libraries. TCRdb re-called the 5' RACE reads, yielding one record per CDR3 amino acid sequence without DNA. In all, the sample yields 8,000 to 10,000 distinct CDR3 sequences. This clonotype counts as medium-sized by frequency. Sequencing used naive CXCR3- CD8+ T cells from blood. Sample subset: CD45RO-CCR7+CD27+CD95- naive CD8+ T cells lacking CXCR3 (TNR3-). The sequence derives from a human donor in good health. Some clones in this sample may be carry-over from other donors' samples. The chain uses TRBV20-1 and TRBJ1-5; TCRdb designates TRBD1, a call that cannot be tested without DNA. The CDR3 sequence: CSARLQGFSDQPQHF.